This TCR beta chain was obtained from a study of shared clonotypes between healthy human individuals (TCRdb year 2020). Broadly, across the study: Two women and three men aged 18 to 49 years were included in the cohort. For each donor, three plates each were used for CD4 naive and CD4 memory, two plates were used for CD8 naive, and one plate was used for CD8 memory. To estimate repertoire size and how much clonotypes are shared between individuals, the study performed deep sequencing of blood TCR repertoires from about five healthy adults. Libraries were prepared and TCR repertoires were sequenced by different laboratories using diverse techniques, in order to increase sequencing depth and limit assay-specific biases. Leukapheresis yielded between about 0.9 and 8.9 billion PBMCs per donor. Overall study outcomes, separate from this receptor: When a few donors were compared, the shared fraction of clonotypes was 5% to 6.5% for naive CD4, roughly 3.3% for naive CD8, roughly 2.5% for memory CD4, and 0.35% to 0.4% for memory CD8. Based on pairwise subsampling, the degree of clonotype sharing among donors was expected to be affected by sequencing depth. Clonotypes shared by all four sorted-subset donors showed higher generation probabilities than non-shared clonotypes. Naive subsets generally had larger estimated clonotype richness than memory subsets did. Rarefaction of sorted-subset datasets indicated incomplete sequencing despite the large sequencing depth. Because the study included only a small number of donors, the genetic and exposure-history diversity represented was limited. Sampling was restricted to blood, and TCR repertoires in tissue are likely to differ from TCR repertoires in blood.

Using the deep immunoSEQ assay, multiplex PCR amplified TCR CDR3 regions from genomic DNA. Extracted genomic DNA from each cell subset was spread evenly across all wells of several immunoSEQ 96-well plates, with each plate serving as a replicate. Each replicate PCR for sorted subsets received roughly 0.2 ug genomic DNA, equal to about 30,000 T cell genomes. Purified libraries were quantified with a Qubit 3.0 fluorometer, sized on a Bioanalyzer 2100, and re-quantified with the KAPA Library Quantification kit. Every immunoSEQ 96-well plate was sequenced on a separate single-read 150-cycle Illumina NextSeq 550 flow cell. The original methods were these. Because only junctional sequences without quality scores were contained in the immunoSEQ output, filtering matching that applied to full-length reads could not be performed. Sequences were annotated with PyIR, a Python wrapper for IgBLAST v1.9, using IMGT germline references to assign V/J genes and CDR3. Reads were filtered out if the reads had weak V/J assignments (E-value above 1e-6), no CDR3, stop codons, out-of-frame junctions, or ambiguous translated residues. V3J clonotypes were defined as sequences sharing the same inferred V gene, J gene, and CDR3 amino acid sequence. Percentage overlap between repertoires was computed as shared unique clonotypes divided by the size of the smaller repertoire. Three approaches were used to assess repertoire richness: RTK rarefaction, the Chao1 estimator, and Recon v2.1 estimates of unobserved clonotypes. Generation probabilities for all TCRbeta clonotypes obtained by the gDNA method from a handful of donors were computed using OLGA. TCRdb provides this immuneACCESS table in a form limited to in-frame rearrangements. Some clones are lacking; in checked studies, under half of them reflect an unresolved V gene, and why the rest are absent is not known. That table supplies the V and J calls and clone size; D and trimming were determined from the DNA. Within this sample are some 2 million clones, with about 94% of them counted one time only. The top ten constitute approximately 1.2% of the sample.

Concerning this clone: Its recognized antigen is unknown. No base quality values were provided; no much bigger clone lies one nucleotide off.

CD8 naive samples consisted of CD45RO-negative cells that were positively selected for CCR7, yielding a CD45RA+CCR7+ population without TemRA cells. Healthy HIV-negative adults with no recently reported acute infections or vaccinations were included as donors. Only Caucasian adults living in Nashville, Tennessee, USA were represented among the donors. Blood was collected by leukapheresis, and PBMCs were isolated by Ficoll-Histopaque density gradient centrifugation and then cryopreserved in liquid nitrogen vapor phase. Analytical flow cytometry was used to check the purity and quantity of every magnetically sorted T cell population. Each sorted fraction had its genomic DNA isolated and then quantified by UV absorbance on a Nanodrop 2000c. Per the germline V gene, LGHNA is the CDR1 and YSLEER is the CDR2. Cut back by 0 bases and 5 bases, the V and J ends lie 8 bases apart. From the cysteine up to the phenylalanine, the CDR3 has a length of 14 residues. Of the read, only the CDR3 DNA is kept; its 42 bases are in frame from base 1.

The sequenced sample consisted of naive CD8+ T cells sorted from blood. The intended sense of this specimen's cell subset or site label: CD45RA+CCR7+. The V gene is TRBV4-3 and the J gene is TRBJ1-5; TRBD1 is possibly the D segment (5 matching bases). The receptor comes from a man aged 18-30 years in good health. Here is the DNA: TGCGCCAGCAGCCAAGATATGGGGGATCAGCCCCAGCATTTT. It encodes CASSQDMGDQPQHF.